The sequence of this T cell receptor (beta chain) was determined in a study of cytomegalovirus exposure and HLA in healthy donors. The CDR3 totals 15 residues. V lost 0 bases, J lost 1 base, and 10 bases lay in between. The germline V gene has CDR1 MGHRA and CDR2 YSYEKL. Note on this clone: Its specificity is unknown.

Notes on the study in general: What a later analysis showed was that several of the most significant clusters appeared linked to common viral pathogens. Later on, a genetic analysis was performed. It linked a missense variant in DCLRE1C with V- and J-gene trimming of TCR beta. Exclusion applied to some V segments, including TRBV6-2 and TRBV6-3, as they were indistinguishable.

The study ran its PCR with 60 Vbeta and 13 Jbeta primers. Data came from immunoSEQ multiplex PCR; TCRdb stores just in-frame clones and leaves some out. The sample has around 100,000 clones, more than 75% seen once. The sample taken for sequencing was PBMCs. The sequence derives from a woman aged 40 to 49 in good health and CMV-seronegative. The rearrangement joins TRBV4-1 to TRBJ2-7; D is perhaps TRBD2 (5 bases). The CDR3 nucleotides read TGCGCCAGCAGCCAAGAGCCACTAGGTTCCTACGAGCAGTACTTC. It specifies CASSQEPLGSYEQYF.